This T cell receptor beta chain was retrieved from a study of shared T cell receptors in the human thymus (dated by TCRdb to about 2021). Context from the whole study: The study examined how self-reactive, shared T-cell receptor alpha chains are generated in the human thymus.

This clone came up once. What antigen it recognizes has not been identified. The sample holds no much larger clone one base away, and base qualities are not on file. CDR1 MNHEY and CDR2 SMNVEV are derived from the germline V gene (reference sequence). The CDR3, cysteine through phenylalanine, is 14 amino acids long. The entry retains the CDR3 DNA only, 42 bases that are in frame from base 1. V is pared back by 5 bases and J by 4 bases, with 12 bases lying between the germline termini. Library method: the immunoSEQ multiplex PCR assay. The source is immuneACCESS, and TCRdb retained only in-frame sequences with V and J called. Part of the clones is not carried over; for the studies checked, unresolved V genes explain less than half of this, and the remainder is unexplained. Present in this sample are around 340,000 clones, 95% of which were seen just once. The ten largest clones take up roughly 0.02% of the sample.

The source material was thymocytes. This TCR was sampled from a human donor. This receptor chain uses TRBV27 and TRBJ2-1; no D gene call is confident. The CDR3 in this case is CASSRGGVYNEQFF. The nucleotide sequence reads TGTGCCAGCAGTCGAGGCGGCGTTTACAATGAGCAGTTCTTC.